A selection of T cell receptor beta chains follows, all from one sample in a study of radiotherapy plus CTLA-4 blockade in lung cancer. Libraries were prepared by immunoSEQ multiplex PCR; TCRdb keeps only in-frame clonotypes and omits some of them. The top ten clones hold approximately 6.1% of a sample with 52,000 or so clones, 82% of them seen once. The sequencing used peripheral blood, collected from a patient treated with radiotherapy plus ipilimumab. The receptors shown here come from a human donor with non-small cell lung cancer whose response to radiotherapy plus ipilimumab could not be evaluated. CDR3s include the opening cysteine and the closing phenylalanine or tryptophan. Each record gives: clone size, D gene, J gene, V gene, CDR3 protein, CDR3 DNA. D genes are given only for firm matches. Not every row has a clone size; where given, it reads once, few, many or a size class.

clone_size: .; d_call: TRBD1; j_call: TRBJ1-2; v_call: TRBV28; cdr3_aa: CASSLYPVGTGGAYGYTF; cdr3_nt: TGTGCCAGCAGTTTATATCCGGTCGGGACAGGGGGTGCGTATGGCTACACCTTC
clone_size: once; d_call: TRBD2; j_call: TRBJ2-1; v_call: TRBV6-6; cdr3_aa: CASSSGLAVYNEQFF; cdr3_nt: TGTGCCAGCAGTTCGGGACTAGCGGTTTACAATGAGCAGTTCTTC
clone_size: .; d_call: TRBD1; j_call: TRBJ1-1; v_call: TRBV6-6; cdr3_aa: CASVRSRGSTEAFF; cdr3_nt: TGTGCCAGCGTACGTTCCAGGGGGTCCACTGAAGCTTTCTTT
clone_size: .; d_call: .; j_call: TRBJ1-3; v_call: TRBV7-2; cdr3_aa: CASSPSPSGNTIYF; cdr3_nt: TGTGCCAGCAGCCCTAGTCCTTCGGGAAACACCATATATTTT
clone_size: .; d_call: TRBD2; j_call: TRBJ2-1; v_call: TRBV28; cdr3_aa: CASSTRLRGGYNEQFF; cdr3_nt: TGTGCCAGCAGTACCCGTTTGCGGGGGGGCTACAATGAGCAGTTCTTC
clone_size: few; d_call: .; j_call: TRBJ2-7; v_call: TRBV4-3; cdr3_aa: CASSQIEDSLQYF; cdr3_nt: TGCGCCAGCAGCCAGATTGAAGACAGTCTTCAGTACTTC
clone_size: .; d_call: .; j_call: TRBJ2-7; v_call: TRBV11-3; cdr3_aa: CASSLEGRGSYEQYF; cdr3_nt: TGTGCCAGCAGCTTAGAGGGCAGGGGATCCTACGAGCAGTACTTC
clone_size: .; d_call: .; j_call: TRBJ2-5; v_call: TRBV14; cdr3_aa: CASSQWLSGGETQYF; cdr3_nt: TGTGCCAGCAGCCAATGGCTCTCCGGGGGAGAGACCCAGTACTTC
clone_size: .; d_call: TRBD1; j_call: TRBJ2-3; v_call: TRBV19; cdr3_aa: CASKWPSDRITDTQYF; cdr3_nt: TGTGCCAGTAAATGGCCCTCGGACAGGATCACAGATACGCAGTATTTT
clone_size: .; d_call: .; j_call: TRBJ2-5; v_call: TRBV4-1; cdr3_aa: CASSQDPGVRETQYF; cdr3_nt: TGCGCCAGCAGCCAAGATCCCGGGGTGCGGGAGACCCAGTACTTC
clone_size: .; d_call: .; j_call: TRBJ2-3; v_call: TRBV6-5; cdr3_aa: CASTRSGGTDTQYF; cdr3_nt: TGTGCCAGCACCCGTTCGGGAGGCACAGATACGCAGTATTTT
clone_size: once; d_call: .; j_call: TRBJ1-6; v_call: TRBV19; cdr3_aa: CASSTPPGHNNSPLHF; cdr3_nt: TGTGCCAGTAGTACCCCCCCGGGACACAATAATTCACCCCTCCACTTT
clone_size: .; d_call: .; j_call: TRBJ2-1; v_call: TRBV7-2; cdr3_aa: CASSLGAGERGEQFF; cdr3_nt: TGTGCCAGCAGCTTAGGGGCAGGGGAAAGGGGTGAGCAGTTCTTC